A selection of T cell receptor beta chains follows, all from one sample in a study of blood T cell repertoires in COVID-19. Repertoires were generated with immunoSEQ multiplex PCR, while TCRdb's copy carries only in-frame clones and drops some. Of 200,000 to 250,000 clones in the sample, around 80% were seen once. Sequencing was performed on peripheral blood. These receptors were taken from a human donor in a cohort sampled during active COVID-19. CDR3s include the opening cysteine and the closing phenylalanine or tryptophan. A D gene is named only where the DNA matches it firmly. Rows may omit the clone size; those that give it use once, few, many or a size class.

j_call,d_call,cdr3_length,v_call,clone_size,cdr3_nt,cdr3_aa
TRBJ2-7,TRBD2,12,TRBV19,-,TGTGCCACAGGACTAGCGGGAGGCGAGCAGTACTTC,CATGLAGGEQYF
TRBJ2-1,TRBD1,16,TRBV7-2,-,TGTGCCAGCAGCTTAACTGGGACAGGGGGGATCAATGAGCAGTTCTTC,CASSLTGTGGINEQFF
TRBJ2-7,-,15,TRBV5-4,-,TGTGCCAGCAGCCCCTTACAAGGGCAGGGCTACGAGCAGTACTTC,CASSPLQGQGYEQYF
TRBJ1-1,-,15,TRBV6-5,-,TGTGCCAGCAGTTACTTGGCGGGGCGCAGCACTGAAGCTTTCTTT,CASSYLAGRSTEAFF
TRBJ2-3,-,12,TRBV19,-,TGTGCCAGTAGTATCCAGGGAGATACGCAGTATTTT,CASSIQGDTQYF
TRBJ1-1,-,14,TRBV4-3,-,TGCGCCAGCAGCCAAGATCCGTGGGCCACTGAAGCTTTCTTT,CASSQDPWATEAFF
TRBJ2-5,TRBD1,14,TRBV30,-,TGTGCCTGGCTCCGGACAGGATCGCAAGAGACCCAGTACTTC,CAWLRTGSQETQYF
TRBJ2-7,-,14,TRBV5-1,-,TGCGCCAGCAGCTTGGGGCCTTCAAACTACGAGCAGTACTTC,CASSLGPSNYEQYF
TRBJ1-4,-,16,TRBV3-1/TRBV3-2,-,TGTGCCAGCAGCCAAGATGTGGAGGGCGCGGATGAAAAACTGTTTTTT,CASSQDVEGADEKLFF
TRBJ2-1,-,13,TRBV11-1,-,TGTGCCAGCAGCTTATGGCAGTACAATGAGCAGTTCTTC,CASSLWQYNEQFF
TRBJ2-5,-,15,TRBV28,once,TGTGCCAGCACCGGTAGCGGAGGGGGGGGAGAGACCCAGTACTTC,CASTGSGGGGETQYF
TRBJ1-1,-,11,TRBV10-3,-,TGTGCCACGGTCGGGAACACTGAAGCTTTCTTT,CATVGNTEAFF
TRBJ2-7,-,15,TRBV7-8,-,TGTGCCAGCAGCTTAGAGGTACTACAGGGCTACGAGCAGTACTTC,CASSLEVLQGYEQYF
TRBJ1-5,-,13,TRBV13,-,TGTGCCAGCAGCTTAGGCCACGGTCAGCCCCAGCATTTT,CASSLGHGQPQHF
TRBJ1-6,-,13,TRBV6-5,-,TGTGCCAGCAGTTACGAAGGGGATTCACCCCTCCACTTT,CASSYEGDSPLHF
TRBJ1-3,TRBD1,14,TRBV15,many,TGTGCCACCAGCACTCGGACAGGGAGAAACACCATATATTTT,CATSTRTGRNTIYF
TRBJ1-1,-,14,TRBV29-1,-,TGCAGCGTTGGGGGGCACCCCCTGAACACTGAAGCTTTCTTT,CSVGGHPLNTEAFF
TRBJ1-6,-,17,TRBV3-1/TRBV3-2,-,TGTGCCAGCAGCCAAGATGGGTCAGGGGCTATTAATTCACCCCTCCACTTT,CASSQDGSGAINSPLHF
TRBJ1-1,-,13,TRBV19,-,TGTGCCACCGCACTCCCCCCGAACACTGAAGCTTTCTTT,CATALPPNTEAFF
TRBJ1-2,-,16,TRBV1,-,TGCACCAGCAGCCAAGAAGGTGCGGGGAGAGACTATGGCTACACCTTC,CTSSQEGAGRDYGYTF
TRBJ1-3,-,13,TRBV2,few,TGTGCCGGTTCCAAGTGGGCCGGAAACACCATATATTTT,CAGSKWAGNTIYF
TRBJ1-2,-,12,TRBV21-1,-,TGTGCCAGCAGCGCGAACGGCTATGGCTACACCTTC,CASSANGYGYTF